These T cell receptor beta chains were read from a single sample in a study of blood T cell repertoires in COVID-19. Sequencing was performed with immunoSEQ multiplex PCR; in TCRdb, only in-frame clones are kept and a portion is missing. This repertoire shows fewer than 300,000 clones, 70% to 90% found once; its top ten account for about 4.3%. Sequenced sample: PBMCs or T cells enriched from blood (not recorded which). The receptors were sampled from a woman in her thirties who had recovered from COVID-19. The CDR3 runs from the conserved cysteine through the conserved F or W. The D gene is left open where the match is weak. Clone size is not always given. Where it is, it says once, few, many or a class for expanded clones.

abundance: -; v_gene: TRBV24-1; d_gene: TRBD1; j_gene: TRBJ2-3; CDR3aa: CATSEGQGLPDTQYF; CDR3nt: TGTGCCACCAGTGAGGGACAGGGGCTTCCAGATACGCAGTATTTT
abundance: once; v_gene: TRBV30; d_gene: -; j_gene: TRBJ1-1; CDR3aa: CAWSRVLMNTEAFF; CDR3nt: TGTGCCTGGTCCAGGGTCCTAATGAACACTGAAGCTTTCTTT
abundance: -; v_gene: TRBV18; d_gene: -; j_gene: TRBJ1-1; CDR3aa: CASSPPNGGGEAFF; CDR3nt: TGTGCCAGCTCACCACCTAATGGCGGGGGCGAAGCTTTCTTT
abundance: once; v_gene: TRBV4-2; d_gene: -; j_gene: TRBJ2-7; CDR3aa: CASSQDFQTPGVSEQYF; CDR3nt: TGTGCCAGCAGCCAAGACTTTCAGACTCCGGGGGTTAGCGAGCAGTACTTC
abundance: -; v_gene: TRBV19; d_gene: -; j_gene: TRBJ2-3; CDR3aa: CASSIQGSTDTQYF; CDR3nt: TGTGCCAGTAGTATTCAGGGGTCCACAGATACGCAGTATTTT
abundance: -; v_gene: TRBV7-6; d_gene: TRBD1; j_gene: TRBJ1-1; CDR3aa: CASSLGTGGNTEAFF; CDR3nt: TGTGCCAGCAGCTTAGGAACAGGGGGGAACACTGAAGCTTTCTTT
abundance: medium-sized; v_gene: TRBV27; d_gene: TRBD1; j_gene: TRBJ2-7; CDR3aa: CASGGQESSYEQYF; CDR3nt: TGTGCCAGCGGTGGACAGGAGAGCTCCTACGAGCAGTACTTC
abundance: -; v_gene: TRBV4-2; d_gene: -; j_gene: TRBJ1-2; CDR3aa: CASSQLWGGGYGYTF; CDR3nt: TGTGCCAGCAGCCAACTGTGGGGAGGCGGCTATGGCTACACCTTC
abundance: -; v_gene: TRBV28; d_gene: -; j_gene: TRBJ1-6; CDR3aa: CASSSGEYSPLHF; CDR3nt: TGTGCCAGCAGTTCCGGGGAATATTCACCCCTCCACTTT
abundance: -; v_gene: TRBV7-3; d_gene: -; j_gene: TRBJ2-1; CDR3aa: CASSSLALAASSYNEQFF; CDR3nt: TGTGCCAGCAGCTCTCTAGCGCTTGCTGCTAGCTCCTACAATGAGCAGTTCTTC
abundance: -; v_gene: TRBV10-3; d_gene: -; j_gene: TRBJ1-2; CDR3aa: CATRGTVGRYGYTF; CDR3nt: TGTGCCACCAGAGGGACCGTAGGGAGGTATGGCTACACCTTC
abundance: once; v_gene: TRBV5-1; d_gene: -; j_gene: TRBJ2-5; CDR3aa: CASSRTGPSQETQYF; CDR3nt: TGCGCCAGCAGCCGGACTGGACCATCTCAAGAGACCCAGTACTTC
abundance: -; v_gene: TRBV5-1; d_gene: TRBD1; j_gene: TRBJ2-2; CDR3aa: CASSEGARTGELFF; CDR3nt: TGCGCCAGCAGCGAGGGGGCGCGGACCGGGGAGCTGTTTTTT
abundance: -; v_gene: TRBV11-1; d_gene: TRBD1; j_gene: TRBJ2-1; CDR3aa: CASSLSPGGNEQFF; CDR3nt: TGTGCCAGCAGCTTAAGTCCAGGGGGTAATGAGCAGTTCTTC
abundance: -; v_gene: TRBV9; d_gene: -; j_gene: TRBJ2-7; CDR3aa: CASSVDWVAAEQYF; CDR3nt: TGTGCCAGCAGCGTAGATTGGGTTGCGGCCGAGCAGTACTTC
abundance: once; v_gene: TRBV10-3; d_gene: -; j_gene: TRBJ1-1; CDR3aa: CAIKTETYTEAFF; CDR3nt: TGTGCCATCAAAACAGAAACATACACTGAAGCTTTCTTT
abundance: -; v_gene: TRBV28; d_gene: TRBD1; j_gene: TRBJ1-2; CDR3aa: CASSLPGQGYTDGYTF; CDR3nt: TGTGCCAGCAGTCTACCCGGACAGGGATACACGGATGGCTACACCTTC
abundance: -; v_gene: TRBV7-9; d_gene: TRBD1; j_gene: TRBJ1-5; CDR3aa: CASSLGDRESQPQHF; CDR3nt: TGTGCCAGCAGCTTAGGGGACAGAGAAAGTCAGCCCCAGCATTTT
abundance: -; v_gene: TRBV19; d_gene: TRBD1; j_gene: TRBJ2-7; CDR3aa: CASSGTGRGDEQYF; CDR3nt: TGTGCCAGTAGTGGGACAGGGAGAGGCGACGAGCAGTACTTC
abundance: once; v_gene: TRBV9; d_gene: TRBD2; j_gene: TRBJ2-1; CDR3aa: CASSLSGSGRAFYPNEQFF; CDR3nt: TGTGCCAGCAGCCTCTCCGGAAGCGGGAGGGCCTTCTATCCAAATGAGCAGTTCTTC
abundance: -; v_gene: TRBV4-1; d_gene: TRBD2; j_gene: TRBJ2-3; CDR3aa: CAVGRGGLTDTQYF; CDR3nt: TGCGCCGTCGGGCGGGGGGGCCTTACGGATACGCAGTATTTT
abundance: -; v_gene: TRBV18; d_gene: TRBD2; j_gene: TRBJ2-3; CDR3aa: CASSPNGRRADTQYF; CDR3nt: TGTGCCAGCTCACCCAACGGGAGGAGGGCAGATACGCAGTATTTT
abundance: -; v_gene: TRBV28; d_gene: -; j_gene: TRBJ2-5; CDR3aa: CASSLFLMGQQETQYF; CDR3nt: TGTGCCAGCAGTTTATTCTTGATGGGGCAGCAAGAGACCCAGTACTTC
abundance: -; v_gene: TRBV11-3; d_gene: -; j_gene: TRBJ2-5; CDR3aa: CASSQGGETQYF; CDR3nt: TGTGCCAGCAGCCAAGGGGGAGAGACCCAGTACTTC
abundance: -; v_gene: TRBV7-9; d_gene: -; j_gene: TRBJ2-7; CDR3aa: CASSLIGQSSYEQYF; CDR3nt: TGTGCCAGCAGCTTAATTGGGCAGAGCTCCTACGAGCAGTACTTC
abundance: -; v_gene: TRBV6-1; d_gene: -; j_gene: TRBJ1-3; CDR3aa: CASSDGVGNTIYF; CDR3nt: TGTGCCAGCAGTGACGGTGTGGGAAACACCATATATTTT
abundance: -; v_gene: TRBV6-5; d_gene: -; j_gene: TRBJ1-2; CDR3aa: CASGPGEEGGYTF; CDR3nt: TGTGCCAGCGGGCCTGGGGAAGAGGGTGGCTACACCTTC
abundance: -; v_gene: TRBV6-5; d_gene: -; j_gene: TRBJ1-1; CDR3aa: CASSYAGQNTEAFF; CDR3nt: TGTGCCAGCAGTTACGCAGGGCAGAACACTGAAGCTTTCTTT
abundance: -; v_gene: TRBV5-5; d_gene: TRBD1; j_gene: TRBJ2-7; CDR3aa: CASSLAGGTGGYEQYF; CDR3nt: TGTGCCAGCAGCTTGGCCGGGGGGACAGGGGGCTACGAGCAGTACTTC
abundance: -; v_gene: TRBV4-1; d_gene: TRBD1; j_gene: TRBJ2-5; CDR3aa: CASRSFDRGQETQYF; CDR3nt: TGCGCCAGCCGTAGTTTCGACAGGGGTCAAGAGACCCAGTACTTC
abundance: few; v_gene: TRBV2; d_gene: TRBD1; j_gene: TRBJ1-3; CDR3aa: CASSNGQGGNTIYF; CDR3nt: TGTGCCAGCAGTAATGGACAGGGAGGTAACACCATATATTTT
abundance: -; v_gene: TRBV7-2; d_gene: -; j_gene: TRBJ1-6; CDR3aa: CASSFNARSPLHF; CDR3nt: TGTGCCAGCAGCTTCAACGCCAGATCACCCCTCCACTTT
abundance: -; v_gene: TRBV27; d_gene: -; j_gene: TRBJ1-5; CDR3aa: CASSSLTAINQPQHF; CDR3nt: TGTGCCAGCAGTTCCTTGACAGCAATAAATCAGCCCCAGCATTTT
abundance: -; v_gene: TRBV28; d_gene: -; j_gene: TRBJ1-2; CDR3aa: CASTYRTDRYGYTF; CDR3nt: TGTGCCAGCACCTACAGGACCGACCGCTATGGCTACACCTTC
abundance: few; v_gene: TRBV6-1; d_gene: TRBD1; j_gene: TRBJ1-2; CDR3aa: CASSEPDRAYGYTF; CDR3nt: TGTGCCAGCAGTGAACCGGACAGGGCCTATGGCTACACCTTC
abundance: -; v_gene: TRBV7-2; d_gene: -; j_gene: TRBJ2-1; CDR3aa: CASSLQILAEASYNEQFF; CDR3nt: TGTGCCAGCAGCTTACAGATACTCGCCGAGGCGTCTTACAATGAGCAGTTCTTC
abundance: once; v_gene: TRBV20-1; d_gene: TRBD2; j_gene: TRBJ2-1; CDR3aa: CSARLATEQFF; CDR3nt: TGCAGTGCCCGACTAGCGACTGAGCAGTTCTTC
abundance: -; v_gene: TRBV7-2; d_gene: TRBD2; j_gene: TRBJ2-7; CDR3aa: CASSVRAGANTFYEQYF; CDR3nt: TGTGCCAGCAGCGTTCGAGCGGGGGCAAACACTTTCTACGAGCAGTACTTC
abundance: -; v_gene: TRBV5-6; d_gene: -; j_gene: TRBJ1-5; CDR3aa: CASSHDGSAQHF; CDR3nt: TGTGCCAGCAGCCACGATGGGAGTGCCCAGCATTTT
abundance: -; v_gene: TRBV6-5; d_gene: -; j_gene: TRBJ1-6; CDR3aa: CASNTQGAHNSPLHF; CDR3nt: TGTGCCAGCAACACACAGGGAGCTCATAATTCACCCCTCCACTTT
abundance: -; v_gene: TRBV13; d_gene: -; j_gene: TRBJ1-2; CDR3aa: CASSLPLTGPNNGYTF; CDR3nt: TGTGCCAGCAGCTTACCCCTGACAGGCCCTAATAATGGCTACACCTTC
abundance: -; v_gene: TRBV28; d_gene: -; j_gene: TRBJ2-7; CDR3aa: CASSPGGRTHYEQYF; CDR3nt: TGTGCCAGCAGCCCCGGGGGAAGGACTCACTACGAGCAGTACTTC